These T cell receptor beta chains were read from a single sample in a study of T cell responses to AZD1222 COVID-19 vaccine. Assay: immunoSEQ multiplex PCR; the TCRdb copy retains only in-frame clones and omits some. The data hold roughly 120,000 clones, with 88% observed a single time. The sample consisted of peripheral blood, taken 28 days after the second AZD1222 dose. Receptors originate from an adult who received the AZD1222 COVID-19 vaccine. Both conserved end residues are part of each CDR3. The D gene is left open where the match is weak. Expanded clones get a size class; other rows say once, few or many, or leave the size out.

size,V,D,J,DNA,CDR3
NA,TRBV30,TRBD1,TRBJ1-6,TGTGCCTGGAGTCCGGGACAGCTAAATTCACCCCTCCACTTT,CAWSPGQLNSPLHF
NA,TRBV6-2/TRBV6-3,NA,TRBJ2-5,TGTGCCAGCAGTCAAGCAGAGACCCAGTACTTC,CASSQAETQYF
NA,TRBV4-1,NA,TRBJ1-3,TGCGCCAGCAGCCAAGATTACCACGGGGTTGGAAACACCATATATTTT,CASSQDYHGVGNTIYF
NA,TRBV6-5,NA,TRBJ1-1,TGTGCCAGCAGAGGGGATACTGAAGCTTTCTTT,CASRGDTEAFF
NA,TRBV4-3,TRBD1,TRBJ1-6,TGCGCCAGCAGCCATCCAGGGACAGGGGGTGTATATAATTCACCCCTCCACTTT,CASSHPGTGGVYNSPLHF
NA,TRBV5-1,NA,TRBJ1-1,TGCGCCAGCTCTTCCGCCCTCTGGGGGAACACTGAAGCTTTCTTT,CASSSALWGNTEAFF
once,TRBV7-3,NA,TRBJ2-1,TGTGCCAGCAGTCCCGAGATTAGTCCTGAGCAGTTCTTC,CASSPEISPEQFF
NA,TRBV29-1,TRBD1,TRBJ1-1,TGCAGCGACCTGGGACAGGGGAACACTGAAGCTTTCTTT,CSDLGQGNTEAFF
NA,TRBV6-4,NA,TRBJ2-2,TGTGCCAGCAGCCCCGAATGGGTGAATAGCGGGGAGCTGTTTTTT,CASSPEWVNSGELFF
NA,TRBV7-2,NA,TRBJ1-5,TGTGCCAGCAGCTCGAGGGGTGGACAGCCCCAGCATTTT,CASSSRGGQPQHF
NA,TRBV2,NA,TRBJ1-1,TGTGCCAGCAGTGAGAGATTATACACTGAAGCTTTCTTT,CASSERLYTEAFF
NA,TRBV10-3,NA,TRBJ1-2,TGTGCCATCAGCGCTGACCGCCGTGGCTACACCTTC,CAISADRRGYTF
NA,TRBV4-3,NA,TRBJ2-5,TGCGCCAGCAGCCAAGACCCGAGGCAAGAGACCCAGTACTTC,CASSQDPRQETQYF
NA,TRBV3-1/TRBV3-2,NA,TRBJ2-3,TGTGCCAGCAGCCAATATACGGCGGGCACAGATACGCAGTATTTT,CASSQYTAGTDTQYF
NA,TRBV27,NA,TRBJ2-7,TGTGCCAGCAGTCCCCGGGACGGTTCCTACGAGCAGTACTTC,CASSPRDGSYEQYF
NA,TRBV2,TRBD1,TRBJ1-2,TGTGCCAGCAGTGAAGCGACAGGGAACTATGGCTACACCTTC,CASSEATGNYGYTF
NA,TRBV7-8,NA,TRBJ2-7,TGTGCCAGCAGCTTTCGCACAGGGCTCGACTACGAGCAGTACTTC,CASSFRTGLDYEQYF
NA,TRBV9,TRBD1,TRBJ1-5,TGTGCCAGCAGCGTAGACGGCGGGACAGGGAATCAGCCCCAGCATTTT,CASSVDGGTGNQPQHF
once,TRBV5-8,NA,TRBJ2-7,TGTGCCAGCAGTGACAGTCTGGGCGACTACGAGCAGTACTTC,CASSDSLGDYEQYF
NA,TRBV29-1,NA,TRBJ2-7,TGCAGCACCCAAGGGGCGGCTAGAGGGGAGCAGTACTTC,CSTQGAARGEQYF
NA,TRBV30,NA,TRBJ2-2,TGTGCCTGGAGTGTGGGGGCCACCGGGGAGCTGTTTTTT,CAWSVGATGELFF
NA,TRBV30,NA,TRBJ2-7,TGTGCCTGGATGGGCCGGGCCTACCTTTGGGACGAGCAGTACTTC,CAWMGRAYLWDEQYF
NA,TRBV5-8,NA,TRBJ1-3,TGTGCCAGCAGTTTGCGACAGACCTACTCTGGAAACACCATATATTTT,CASSLRQTYSGNTIYF
NA,TRBV4-1,NA,TRBJ1-2,TGCGCCAGCAGCCTGAAAGGAGCTGACTATGGCTACACCTTC,CASSLKGADYGYTF
NA,TRBV15,TRBD2,TRBJ2-7,TGTGCCACCAGCAGAGATCACATAGCTAGCGGTACCTACGAGCAGTACTTC,CATSRDHIASGTYEQYF